Below are 31 T cell receptor beta chains sequenced from a single sample in a study of cytomegalovirus exposure and HLA in healthy donors. The assay was immunoSEQ multiplex PCR, and TCRdb's table has in-frame clones only and misses some. The table records roughly 260,000 clones, nearly 90% of them present only once. The material sequenced was PBMCs. The origin of the receptors is a woman younger than 30 in good health and CMV-seronegative.

The chain couples TRBV6-5 to TRBJ1-2; TRBD1 agrees at 7 bases. J was trimmed by 2 bases and V by 4 bases; bases with no gene match: 4. Germline CDR1 is MNHEY and CDR2 is SVGAGI. This CDR3 comprises 14 residues. This CDR3 reads CASSSQTGNYGYTF. CDR3 DNA sequence: TGTGCCAGCAGTTCCCAGACAGGGAACTATGGCTACACCTTC.

In DNA, the CDR3 is TGCGCCAGCAGCTATTGGACTAGCGGGGCCTCCTACAATGAGCAGTTCTTC. It specifies CASSYWTSGASYNEQFF. The J gene is TRBJ2-1, the V gene TRBV5-1; 12 bases align to TRBD2. The CDR3 has 17 amino acids. Looked up from germline, CDR1 is SGHRS and CDR2 is YFSETQ. Germline trimming cut 3 bases from V and 0 bases from J; bases unmatched to any gene: 4. The whole variable domain, remainder taken from reference TRBV5-1 and TRBJ2-1, is KAGVTQTPRYLIKTRGQQVTLSCSPISGHRSVSWYQQTPGQGLQFLFEYFSETQRNKGNFPGRFSGRQFSNSRSEMNVSTLELGDSALYLCASSYWTSGASYNEQFFGPGTRLTVL.

This clone was counted once. The rearrangement joins TRBV7-8 to TRBJ2-1, with 7 bases lining up with TRBD2. This CDR3 has 17 amino acids. V trimming: 2 bases; J trimming: 6 bases; junction bases outside the gene matches: 13. Germline CDR1 SGHVS, CDR2 FQNEAQ. The CDR3 loop reads CASSLSLLAETINEQFF. For the CDR3, the DNA is TGTGCCAGCAGCTTAAGCCTCCTAGCGGAAACCATCAATGAGCAGTTCTTC.

Regarding this clone: Other DNA sequences from this sample encode an identical CDR3 as well. The chain carries TRBV5-1 and TRBJ1-4; D not certain. The CDR3 consists of 13 residues. CDR1 is SGHRS and CDR2 is YFSETQ in the germline V gene. The ends were cut back, 0 bases at V and 7 bases at J, with 7 bases in the middle. This CDR3 reads CASSLGAGEKLFF. CDR3 DNA: TGCGCCAGCAGCTTGGGGGCCGGTGAAAAACTGTTTTTT.

This clone has just one count. The chain couples TRBV19 to TRBJ2-7, with D possibly TRBD2 on 7 matching bases. The CDR3 runs 15 residues. V was clipped by 4 bases and J by 1 base, with 14 bases between them. Per the germline V gene, CDR1 is LNHDA and CDR2 is SQIVND (reference sequence). The CDR3 region has the DNA TGTGCCAGTAGTACCCGTAGGGGGGGATCCTACGAGCAGTACTTC. Protein: CASSTRRGGSYEQYF.

This clone has a single count. The chain is built from TRBV7-9 and TRBJ2-3, with 7 positions matching TRBD1. Germline CDR1 is SEHNR and CDR2 is FQNEAQ (reference sequence). V trimming: 3 bases; J trimming: 1 base; junction bases outside the gene matches: 4. The CDR3 length is 15 residues. The DNA of the CDR3 is TGTGCCAGCAGCTTCCGGGACAGAGGCACAGATACGCAGTATTTT. Its protein is CASSFRDRGTDTQYF.

The gene calls are TRBV27 and TRBJ2-5, with 7 positions matching TRBD1. The CDR3 extends over 13 amino acids. After removal of 7 bases from V and 3 bases from J, the junction contained 5 bases not matched to a gene. Per germline, CDR1 MNHEY and CDR2 SMNVEV (reference sequence). CDR3 sequence (DNA): TGTGCCAGCAAAAGACAGGGTAAAGAGACCCAGTACTTC. Amino acid sequence: CASKRQGKETQYF.

Written as DNA, the CDR3 is TGTGCCACTGCCCGGCCTGGACAGGGATCAACTGAAGCTTTCTTT. It yields the protein CATARPGQGSTEAFF. The V call is TRBV5-8, the J call TRBJ1-1, with TRBD1 matching 8 bases. This CDR3 comprises 15 residues. Germline CDR1 and CDR2: SGHTS and YDEGEE. Trimming at V came to 9 bases and at J to 5 bases, leaving 15 bases not matched to a gene.

V and J are TRBV27 and TRBJ1-4; D gene uncertain. The germline V gene encodes CDR1 MNHEY and CDR2 SMNVEV (reference sequence). CDR3 length: 15 amino acids. Trimming shortened V by 6 bases and J by 14 bases, and 25 bases separated the two germline ends. The CDR3 spells CASSPTGSPAGKLFF. As DNA, the CDR3 is TGTGCCAGCAGCCCCACGGGGTCGCCCGCGGGAAAGCTGTTTTTT. The complete variable domain, with remaining parts taken from reference TRBV27 and TRBJ1-4, reads EAQVTQNPRYLITVTGKKLTVTCSQNMNHEYMSWYRQDPGLGLRQIYYSMNVEVTDKGDVPEGYKVSRKEKRNFPLILESPSPNQTSLYFCASSPTGSPAGKLFFGSGTQLSVL.

The rearrangement links TRBV6-6 to TRBJ2-3; 11 nucleotides line up with TRBD2. V gave up 4 bases and J gave up 4 bases; unmatched junction bases: 4. The CDR3 consists of 15 residues. Germline lookup yields CDR1 MNHNY and CDR2 SVGAGI (reference sequence). The chain's CDR3 is CASSLAGGPSDTQYF. The DNA of the CDR3 is TGTGCCAGCAGTTTAGCGGGGGGGCCTTCAGATACGCAGTATTTT.

The chain employs TRBV7-9 and TRBJ1-3, with 11 bases fitting TRBD1. Looked up from germline, CDR1 is SEHNR and CDR2 is FQNEAQ (reference sequence). V lost 2 bases and J lost 0; bases outside the gene matches: 3. The CDR3 extends over 17 amino acids. The CDR3 DNA reads as TGTGCCAGCAGCTTAAGGGACAGGGGGTCCTCTGGAAACACCATATATTTT. Translating it yields CASSLRDRGSSGNTIYF.

The V gene is TRBV5-8, the J gene TRBJ1-2; D unclear. V lost 2 bases and J lost 8, with 16 bases in between. Germline lookup yields CDR1 SGHTS and CDR2 YDEGEE. This CDR3 is 14 amino acids long. Written as DNA, the CDR3 is TGTGCCAGCAGCTTAGGAGCCACAAGGAAGGGCTACACCTTC. Amino acid sequence: CASSLGATRKGYTF.

The gene calls are TRBV28 and TRBJ2-3; 9 positions match TRBD2. Trimming removed 4 bases from V and 2 bases from J; junction bases left unmatched: 13. Germline assignment: CDR1 MDHEN and CDR2 SYDVKM. The CDR3 totals 18 residues. The CDR3 reads CASSWPVASGEFTDTQYF. The CDR3, as DNA: TGTGCCAGCAGTTGGCCCGTGGCTAGCGGGGAATTCACAGATACGCAGTATTTT.

The chain joins TRBV18 to TRBJ1-1, with D possibly matching TRBD1 (6 bases). Trimming removed 2 bases at V and 6 bases at J, with 10 bases between. This CDR3 is built from 13 residues. Germline V gene sequence: CDR1 KGHSH, CDR2 LQKENI. CDR3 sequence reads: CASSPGRGAEAFF. The DNA of the CDR3 is TGTGCCAGCTCACCAGGCAGGGGCGCTGAAGCTTTCTTT.

This chain connects TRBV4-1 to TRBJ1-2; a weak D match, TRBD1 (6 bases). The CDR3 sequence is 16 residues long. CDR1 is MGHRA, CDR2 YSYEKL, per germline. V lost 1 base and J 8 bases, leaving 20 bases between the germline ends. The CDR3 region is CASSQGMKGQRNGYTF. The CDR3 nucleotides read TGCGCCAGCAGCCAAGGAATGAAGGGACAAAGAAACGGCTACACCTTC.

The CDR3 DNA follows: TGTGCCAGGGAGGGAGTGAACACTGAAGCTTTCTTT. This translates into CAREGVNTEAFF. The chain links TRBV2 to TRBJ1-1; D ambiguous. The germline V gene has CDR1 SNHLY and CDR2 FYNNEI. This CDR3 spans 12 amino acids. The germline V and J ends were trimmed by 9 bases and 0 bases, with 8 bases remaining between them. Combining the CDR3 with reference TRBV2 and TRBJ1-1 gives the whole variable domain EPEVTQTPSHQVTQMGQEVILRCVPISNHLYFYWYRQILGQKVEFLVSFYNNEISEKSEIFDDQFSVERPDGSNFTLKIRSTKLEDSAMYFCAREGVNTEAFFGQGTRLTVV.

The chain uses TRBV25-1 and TRBJ2-7, with D possibly matching TRBD1 (6 bases). The CDR3 contains 13 residues. Germline V gene sequence: CDR1 MGHDK, CDR2 SYGVNS. With 5 bases removed from V and 3 bases from J, the gap between germline ends came to 11 bases. CDR3 amino acids: CASSTGQLYEQYF. The CDR3 DNA follows: TGTGCCAGCAGTACGGGACAACTCTACGAGCAGTACTTC.

The CDR3 DNA is TGTGCCAGTAGTATTGGGGCTATGAAAAACATTCAGTACTTC. The encoded protein is CASSIGAMKNIQYF. This rearrangement joins TRBV19 to TRBJ2-4, with TRBD1 as a possible D gene (5 bases). The germline V and J ends were trimmed by 3 bases and 4 bases, with 10 bases remaining between them. Germline V CDR1 and CDR2: LNHDA, SQIVND (reference sequence). CDR3 size: 14 residues.

The genes are TRBV5-4 and TRBJ1-6; possible D gene TRBD1, 5 bases. This CDR3 spans 15 amino acids. Germline CDR1 SGHNT, CDR2 YYREEE (reference sequence). V lost 1 base and J 2 bases, leaving 7 bases between the germline ends. The CDR3 here is CASSLQGTYNSPLHF. CDR3 nucleotide sequence: TGTGCCAGCAGCTTGCAGGGAACCTATAATTCACCCCTCCACTTT. Full variable domain (remainder filled in from reference TRBV5-4 and TRBJ1-6): ETGVTQSPTHLIKTRGQQVTLRCSSQSGHNTVSWYQQALGQGPQFIFQYYREEENGRGNFPPRFSGLQFPNYSSELNVNALELDDSALYLCASSLQGTYNSPLHFGNGTRLTVT.

The chain joins TRBV10-3 to TRBJ2-5, with 11 bases that match TRBD2. The V gene's germline CDR1 is ENHRY and CDR2 SYGVKD. Trimming cost V 0 bases and J 4 bases; bases outside gene matches: 4. CDR3 length: 16 residues. The CDR3 sequence is CAISESLAGGRETQYF. CDR3 DNA: TGTGCCATCAGTGAGTCGTTAGCGGGGGGGCGAGAGACCCAGTACTTC.

This clone was counted a single time. This chain connects TRBV2 to TRBJ2-3, with TRBD1 matching over 8 bases. Per germline, CDR1 SNHLY and CDR2 FYNNEI. The V and J ends lost 5 bases and 6 bases, in that order; junction bases with no gene match: 13. The CDR3 has 16 residues. CDR3 DNA sequence: TGTGCCAGCAGTTCCAGGACAGGGATGTTCGGGGATACGCAGTATTTT. Translated: CASSSRTGMFGDTQYF.

V is TRBV30 and J is TRBJ2-7; tentatively, D is TRBD2 (5 bases). The CDR3 is 15 amino acids. V lost 0 bases and J lost 1, with 13 bases in between. The germline V gene encodes CDR1 GTSNPN and CDR2 SVGIG (reference sequence). CDR3 loop: CAWSVRFRGSYEQYF. The CDR3 bases are TGTGCCTGGAGTGTTCGGTTTCGAGGGTCCTACGAGCAGTACTTC.

CDR3 DNA: TGTGCCAGCGAGAGCCCGGAGGCCGGACGCCCCTACGAGCAGTACGTC. Amino acids: CASESPEAGRPYEQYV. The chain is built from TRBV2 and TRBJ2-7; possibly TRBD2 for D (5 bases). Germline V gives CDR1 SNHLY, CDR2 FYNNEI. This CDR3 comprises 16 residues. The V end was cut by 8 bases, the J end by 2 bases, with 22 bases between.

J is TRBJ1-4 and V is TRBV27; 7 nucleotides align to TRBD1. Germline V gene lookup returns CDR1 MNHEY and CDR2 SMNVEV (reference sequence). CDR3 size: 18 residues. V lost 1 base, J lost 8 bases, and 16 bases stayed unmatched. CDR3 DNA sequence: TGTGCCAGCAGTTTATTCAGGACAGGACTTGGTATGGGAGAAAAACTGTTTTTT. This sequence encodes CASSLFRTGLGMGEKLFF.

The chain uses TRBV28 and TRBJ1-1; D is undetermined. The germline V gene encodes CDR1 MDHEN and CDR2 SYDVKM. This CDR3 is 12 amino acids long. Trimming pared 3 bases from V and 4 bases from J, leaving 6 bases between. DNA for the CDR3: TGTGCCAGCAGTTTTACTATCACTGAAGCTTTCTTT. It is translated as CASSFTITEAFF.

The V gene is TRBV6-6, the J gene TRBJ2-1; D might be TRBD2 (6 bases). Trimming took off 8 bases at V and 8 bases at J, with 13 bases between the two ends. The CDR3 extends over 12 amino acids. Germline CDR1 and CDR2: MNHNY and SVGAGI (reference sequence). The CDR3 loop reads CASGTWRDEQFF. CDR3 nucleotides: TGTGCCAGCGGAACATGGAGGGATGAGCAGTTCTTC.

The chain combines TRBV6-5 with TRBJ2-3; TRBD2 matches at 9 bases. The CDR3 is 16 amino acids. With V trimmed by 4 bases and J by 0 bases, 5 bases remained unmatched. Germline loops: CDR1 MNHEY, CDR2 SVGAGI. The CDR3, as DNA: TGTGCCAGCAGTTCCTTAGCGGGAGCTAGCACAGATACGCAGTATTTT. The encoded protein is CASSSLAGASTDTQYF.

The chain has TRBV5-1 and TRBJ2-7; D perhaps matches TRBD1 (6 bases). Trimming stripped 4 bases from V and 3 bases from J, with 11 bases between. The germline V gene encodes CDR1 SGHRS and CDR2 YFSETQ. The CDR3 extends over 13 amino acids. The DNA for the CDR3 is TGCGCCAGCAGCCCCGGGACATTCTACGAGCAGTACTTC. This translates into CASSPGTFYEQYF.

This chain connects TRBV28 to TRBJ2-3, with 8 nucleotides matching TRBD2. J lost 3 bases, V lost 3 bases, and 8 bases had no gene match. Germline V gene lookup returns CDR1 MDHEN and CDR2 SYDVKM. The length of the CDR3 is 16 residues. The CDR3 coding sequence is TGTGCCAGCAGTTTTAGATTCGGGGGGGTAACAGATACGCAGTATTTT. Protein sequence: CASSFRFGGVTDTQYF.

This chain connects TRBV5-6 to TRBJ1-6; D is ambiguous. The V end lost 7 bases, the J end lost 5 bases, and 13 bases lay between the germline ends. The CDR3 has 14 amino acids. From germline, CDR1 is SGHDT and CDR2 YYEEEE. The CDR3 reads CASHLSPDNSPLHF. CDR3 nucleotide sequence: TGTGCCAGCCATCTAAGCCCCGATAATTCACCCCTCCACTTT.

The genes are TRBV30 and TRBJ2-3; no firm D call. Germline V lookup: CDR1 GTSNPN, CDR2 SVGIG (reference sequence). The CDR3 length is 13 residues. V dropped 4 bases and J dropped 7 bases, with 15 bases sitting between them. The CDR3 DNA is TGTGCCTGGAAAGTTCTGAGGTATAATACGCAGTATTTT. Protein: CAWKVLRYNTQYF.